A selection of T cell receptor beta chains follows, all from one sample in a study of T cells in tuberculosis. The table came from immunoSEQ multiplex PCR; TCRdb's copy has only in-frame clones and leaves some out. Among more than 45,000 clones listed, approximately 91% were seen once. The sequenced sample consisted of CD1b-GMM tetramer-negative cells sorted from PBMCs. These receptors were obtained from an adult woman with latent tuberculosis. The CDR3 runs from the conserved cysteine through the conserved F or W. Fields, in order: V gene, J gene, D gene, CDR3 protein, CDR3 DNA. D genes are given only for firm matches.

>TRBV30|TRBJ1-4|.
CAWSVLMGGSEKLFF
TGTGCCTGGAGTGTTTTAATGGGGGGGAGTGAAAAACTGTTTTTT
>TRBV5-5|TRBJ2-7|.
CASSQDAGSSYEQYF
TGTGCCAGCAGCCAAGATGCGGGGAGCTCCTACGAGCAGTACTTC
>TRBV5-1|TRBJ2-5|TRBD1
CASSSGTGGETQYF
TGCGCCAGCAGCTCCGGGACAGGGGGAGAGACCCAGTACTTC
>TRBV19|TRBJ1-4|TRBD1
CASSIRDRGNEKLFF
TGTGCCAGTAGTATCAGGGACAGGGGGAATGAAAAACTGTTTTTT
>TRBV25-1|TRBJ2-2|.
CASSDRDTGELFF
TGTGCCAGCAGTGACAGGGACACCGGGGAGCTGTTTTTT
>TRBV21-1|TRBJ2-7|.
CASSIRPTSGNTYEQYF
TGTGCCAGCAGCATCCGACCAACTAGCGGGAACACCTACGAGCAGTACTTC
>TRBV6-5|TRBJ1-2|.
CASTPRSGGYTF
TGTGCCAGCACTCCTAGGAGTGGCGGCTACACCTTC
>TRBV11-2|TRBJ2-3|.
CASSLVQGSWTDTQYF
TGTGCCAGCAGCTTAGTCCAGGGGTCTTGGACAGATACGCAGTATTTT
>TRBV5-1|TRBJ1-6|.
CASSLFQNPSSPLHF
TGCGCCAGCAGCTTGTTCCAGAACCCATCATCACCCCTCCACTTT
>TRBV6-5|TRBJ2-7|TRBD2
CASRTSRGTYEQYF
TGTGCCAGCAGAACCTCGCGGGGGACCTACGAGCAGTACTTC